Each of the 6 T cell receptor beta chains below was sequenced from the same sample in a study of Ad26.COV2.S vaccination and SARS-CoV-2 variants. Only in-frame clones appear in the TCRdb table, and some are missing; sequencing was by immunoSEQ multiplex PCR. The repertoire has around 450,000 clones, 89% of them found once; the top ten carry about 2.7%. Specified treatment: over 15 received Ad26.COV2.S at low or high dose, single or two shots; roughly five received placebo; per-sample allocation not given. Material that was analyzed had been drawn on day 63 after the first vaccine or placebo injection. Sequenced here: peripheral blood, sampled in a trial of Ad26.COV2.S vaccine versus placebo. The receptors stem from a person aged 18 to 59 who received the Ad26.COV2.S COVID-19 vaccine or a placebo.

V gene TRBV10-1 combines with J gene TRBJ1-1; D is possibly TRBD1 (6 bases). The CDR3 has 14 amino acids. Between the trimmed V and J ends, which lost 6 bases and 5 bases, there was a span of 16 bases. The germline V gene encodes CDR1 WNHNN and CDR2 SYGVQD (reference sequence). The CDR3 region is CASRVGVRGTEAFF. The CDR3 DNA reads TGCGCCAGCAGGGTGGGGGTCAGGGGAACTGAAGCTTTCTTT.

The V call is TRBV7-9, the J call TRBJ1-5; 7 nucleotides line up with TRBD1. V lost 1 base to trimming and J lost 2 bases; unmatched junction nucleotides: 8. CDR3 size: 17 residues. Germline V lookup: CDR1 SEHNR, CDR2 FQNEAQ (reference sequence). Written as DNA, the CDR3 is TGTGCCAGCAGCTTAGATCTCAGACAGGGCCGCAATCAGCCCCAGCATTTT. Translation gives CASSLDLRQGRNQPQHF.

For this clone: This CDR3 is also generated by other DNA sequences in the sample. V gene TRBV18 combines with J gene TRBJ1-4; no definite D call. This CDR3 comprises 13 residues. Germline CDR1 reads KGHSH; CDR2 reads LQKENI. V gave up 2 bases and J gave up 6 bases, with 7 bases separating them. CDR3 sequence: CASSPGVDEKLFF. The CDR3 DNA is TGTGCCAGCTCACCAGGGGTAGATGAAAAACTGTTTTTT.

The chain is built from TRBV7-9 and TRBJ1-2, with D perhaps TRBD1 (5 bases). This CDR3 contains 15 residues. The germline gives CDR1 SEHNR, CDR2 FQNEAQ (reference sequence). V gave up 1 base and J gave up 2 bases, with 11 bases separating them. In DNA, the CDR3 is TGTGCCAGCAGCTTAGTGGGGCCCAAGAACTATGGCTACACCTTC. This encodes CASSLVGPKNYGYTF.

This clone turned up a few times. This sequence joins TRBV28 and TRBJ2-3; D unresolved. The CDR3 is 13 amino acids. CDR1 is MDHEN and CDR2 is SYDVKM in the germline V gene. Trimming left V 5 bases short and J 10 bases short, with 16 bases between. The CDR3 nucleotides read TGTGCCAGCAGTCTTATGGACCTTTCTCCGCAGTATTTT. It is translated as CASSLMDLSPQYF.

The V and J genes are TRBV25-1 and TRBJ2-1; no clear D. The ends were cut back, 4 bases at V and 4 bases at J, with 2 bases in the middle. Germline V gene data show CDR1 as MGHDK and CDR2 as SYGVNS. This CDR3 comprises 11 residues. CDR3 residues: CASSAYNEQFF. The CDR3 DNA sequence: TGTGCCAGCAGTGCATACAATGAGCAGTTCTTC. Variable domain in full (rest from reference TRBV25-1 and TRBJ2-1): EADIYQTPRYLVIGTGKKITLECSQTMGHDKMYWYQQDPGMELHLIHYSYGVNSTEKGDLSSESTVSRIRTEHFPLTLESARPSHTSQYLCASSAYNEQFFGPGTRLTVL.